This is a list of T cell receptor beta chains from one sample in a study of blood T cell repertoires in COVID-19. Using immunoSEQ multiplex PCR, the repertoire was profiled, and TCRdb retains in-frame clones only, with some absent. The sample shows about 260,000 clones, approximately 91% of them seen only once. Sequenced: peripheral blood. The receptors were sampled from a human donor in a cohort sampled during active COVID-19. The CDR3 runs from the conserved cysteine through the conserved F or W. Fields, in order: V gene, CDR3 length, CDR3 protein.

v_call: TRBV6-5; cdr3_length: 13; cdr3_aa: CASKEGSNYGYTF
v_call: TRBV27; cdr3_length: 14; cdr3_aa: CASSLSGPGNTIYF
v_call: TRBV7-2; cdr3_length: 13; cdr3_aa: CASSLIQGYGYTF
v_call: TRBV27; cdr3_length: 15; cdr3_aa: CASSFSIGQYYGYTF
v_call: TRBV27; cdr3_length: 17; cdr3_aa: CASSFCSARPCNQPQHF
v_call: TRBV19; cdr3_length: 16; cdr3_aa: CASSIVLDRASGELFF
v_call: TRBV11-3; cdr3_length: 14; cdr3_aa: CASSLGTGDTEAFF
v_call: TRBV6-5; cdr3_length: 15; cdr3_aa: CASSYGARSGNTIYF
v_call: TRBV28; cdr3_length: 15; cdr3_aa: CASSPGTGGNQPQHF
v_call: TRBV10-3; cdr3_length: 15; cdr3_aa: CAISEQGTMGSPLHF
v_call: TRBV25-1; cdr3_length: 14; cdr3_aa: CASGEREAHLEQYF
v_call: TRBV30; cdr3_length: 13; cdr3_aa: CAWSPGFNYGYTF
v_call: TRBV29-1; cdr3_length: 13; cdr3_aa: CSVAVTSGGEQFF
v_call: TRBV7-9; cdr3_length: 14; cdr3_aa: CASSFGDRGTEAFF
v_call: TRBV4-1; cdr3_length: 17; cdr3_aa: CASSHLPQGPTNEKLFF
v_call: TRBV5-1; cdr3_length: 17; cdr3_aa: CASSLALGTSWGETQYF
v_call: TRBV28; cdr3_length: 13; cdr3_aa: CASSLERGNEQFF
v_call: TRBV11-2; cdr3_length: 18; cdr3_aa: CASSSKLAGGWKPYEQYF
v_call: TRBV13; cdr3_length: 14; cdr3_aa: CASSFYRGEIEQYF
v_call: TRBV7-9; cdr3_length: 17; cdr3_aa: CASSLGSLASGANVLTF
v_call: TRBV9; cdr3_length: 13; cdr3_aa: CASSVGQQETQYF
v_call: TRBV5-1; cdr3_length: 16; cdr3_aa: CASSLEPRGSGNTIYF
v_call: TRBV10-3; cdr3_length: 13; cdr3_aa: CAIKQGGFTEAFF
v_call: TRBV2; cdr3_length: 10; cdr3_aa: CARRRETQYF
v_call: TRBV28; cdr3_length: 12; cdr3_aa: CASLGLAGEQYF
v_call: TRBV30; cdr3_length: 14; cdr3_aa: CAWRTLTGENGYTF
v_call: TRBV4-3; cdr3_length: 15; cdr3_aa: CASSQGHRLNYGYTF
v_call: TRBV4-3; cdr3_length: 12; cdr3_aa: CASSQNGRPLHF
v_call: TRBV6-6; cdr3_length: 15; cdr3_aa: CASRTDREIPNEQFF
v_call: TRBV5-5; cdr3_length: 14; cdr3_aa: CASTNIGESYEQYF
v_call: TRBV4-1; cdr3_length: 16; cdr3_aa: CASSQAGGLRGETQYF
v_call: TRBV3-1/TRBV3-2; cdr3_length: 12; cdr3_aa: CASSQISDTQYF
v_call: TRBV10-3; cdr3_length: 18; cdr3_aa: CAISESIDGGDFQETQYF
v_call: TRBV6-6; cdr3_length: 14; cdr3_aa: CASSYSDRGDGYTF
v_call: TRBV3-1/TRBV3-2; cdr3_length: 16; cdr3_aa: CASSHLRGQSGYEQYF
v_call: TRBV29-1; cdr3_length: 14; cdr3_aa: CSVSSDRTNYGYTF
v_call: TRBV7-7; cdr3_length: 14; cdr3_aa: CASSVRLGVDEQYF